Here is one TCR beta chain with its context. Its antigen target is currently unknown. Base qualities are not recorded, but no much larger clone differs from it by a single base. The data were obtained in a study of technical replicates of blood from several donors (dated by TCRdb to 2016 to 2017). Library generation was performed with the immunoSEQ multiplex PCR assay. The clones in this table, taken by TCRdb from immuneACCESS, are in-frame only. Not every clone is retained; where verified, under half of the shortfall comes from an unresolved V gene, and the cause of the rest is unknown. The sample table holds about 44,000 clones, of which 96% were seen once. Of the sample, around 0.35% falls within the top ten clones. Measured from the cysteine to the phenylalanine, the CDR3 is 16 residues long. Kept here is only the CDR3 DNA, which spans 48 bases and is read in frame from base 1. Trimming takes 4 bases from V and 2 bases from J, and the germline ends sit 14 bases apart. CDR1 and CDR2 were assigned from the germline V gene (reference sequence) as LNHDA and SQIVND.

The origin of this receptor is a human donor in good health. The chain is made from TRBV19 and TRBJ1-4; TRBD1 is possibly the D segment (6 matching bases). The sequenced sample consisted of T cells isolated from PBMCs. The DNA is as follows: TGTGCCAGTAGTACCCCAAGACAGGCTACTAATGAAAAACTGTTTTTT. Protein translation: CASSTPRQATNEKLFF.